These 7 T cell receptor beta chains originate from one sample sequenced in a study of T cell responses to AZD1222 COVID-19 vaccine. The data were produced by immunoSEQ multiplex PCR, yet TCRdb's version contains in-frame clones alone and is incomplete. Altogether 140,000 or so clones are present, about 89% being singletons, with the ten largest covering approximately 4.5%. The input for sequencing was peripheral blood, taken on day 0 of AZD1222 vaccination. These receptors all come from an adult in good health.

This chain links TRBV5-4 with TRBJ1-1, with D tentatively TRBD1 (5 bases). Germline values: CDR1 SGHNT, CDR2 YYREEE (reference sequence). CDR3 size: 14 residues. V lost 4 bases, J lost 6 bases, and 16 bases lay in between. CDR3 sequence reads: CASSLRGYGSEAFF. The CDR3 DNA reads TGTGCCAGCAGCCTGAGGGGATACGGTTCTGAAGCTTTCTTT.

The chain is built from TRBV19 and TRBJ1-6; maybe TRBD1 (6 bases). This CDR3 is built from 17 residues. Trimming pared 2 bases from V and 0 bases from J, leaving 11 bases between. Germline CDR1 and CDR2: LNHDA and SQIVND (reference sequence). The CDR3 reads CASSIRQGSSYNSPLHF. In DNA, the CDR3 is TGTGCCAGTAGTATACGGCAGGGGAGCTCCTATAATTCACCCCTCCACTTT.

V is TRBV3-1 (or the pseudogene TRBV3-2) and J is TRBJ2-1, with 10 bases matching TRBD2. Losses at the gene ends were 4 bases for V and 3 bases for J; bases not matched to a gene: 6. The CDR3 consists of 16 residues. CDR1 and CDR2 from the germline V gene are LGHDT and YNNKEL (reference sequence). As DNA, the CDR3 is TGTGCCAGCAGCCTCATAGCGGGGGGAAGCTACAATGAGCAGTTCTTC. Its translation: CASSLIAGGSYNEQFF.

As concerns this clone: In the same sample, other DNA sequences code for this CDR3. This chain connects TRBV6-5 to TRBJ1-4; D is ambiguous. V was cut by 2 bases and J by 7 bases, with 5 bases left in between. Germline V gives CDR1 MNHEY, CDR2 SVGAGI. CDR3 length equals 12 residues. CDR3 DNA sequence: TGTGCCAGCAGTTACAGCGGTGAAAAACTGTTTTTT. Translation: CASSYSGEKLFF.

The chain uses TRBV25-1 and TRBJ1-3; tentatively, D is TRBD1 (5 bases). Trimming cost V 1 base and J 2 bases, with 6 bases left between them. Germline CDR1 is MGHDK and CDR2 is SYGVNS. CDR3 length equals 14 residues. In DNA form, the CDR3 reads TGTGCCAGCAGTGAATGGGGGGCTGGAAACACCATATATTTT. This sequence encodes CASSEWGAGNTIYF.

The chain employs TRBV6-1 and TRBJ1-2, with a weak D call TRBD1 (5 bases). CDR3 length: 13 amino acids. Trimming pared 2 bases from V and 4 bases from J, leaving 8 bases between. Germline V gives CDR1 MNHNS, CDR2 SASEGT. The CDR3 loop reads CASSELQVYGYTF. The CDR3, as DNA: TGTGCCAGCAGTGAATTACAGGTCTATGGCTACACCTTC.

The CDR3 reads CASSEAEVNEQFF. As DNA, the CDR3 is TGTGCCAGCAGTGAAGCGGAGGTGAATGAGCAGTTCTTC. V and J are TRBV6-1 and TRBJ2-1; TRBD2 is a possible D gene (5 bases). There are 13 residues in the CDR3. CDR1 MNHNS and CDR2 SASEGT come from the germline V gene. V dropped 0 bases and J dropped 7 bases, with 7 bases sitting between them.